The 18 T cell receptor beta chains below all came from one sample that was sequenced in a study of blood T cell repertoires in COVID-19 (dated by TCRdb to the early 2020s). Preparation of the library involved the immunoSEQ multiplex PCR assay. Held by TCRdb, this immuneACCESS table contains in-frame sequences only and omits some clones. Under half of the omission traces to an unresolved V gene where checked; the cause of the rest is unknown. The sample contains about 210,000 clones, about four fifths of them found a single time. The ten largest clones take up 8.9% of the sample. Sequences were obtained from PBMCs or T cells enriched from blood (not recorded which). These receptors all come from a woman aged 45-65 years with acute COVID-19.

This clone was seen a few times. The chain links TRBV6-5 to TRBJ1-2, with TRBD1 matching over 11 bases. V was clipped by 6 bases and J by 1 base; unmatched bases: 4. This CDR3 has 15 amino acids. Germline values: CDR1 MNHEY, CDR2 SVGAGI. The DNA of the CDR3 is TGTGCCAGCAGCACCGGGACAGGGGGTAACTATGGCTACACCTTC. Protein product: CASSTGTGGNYGYTF.

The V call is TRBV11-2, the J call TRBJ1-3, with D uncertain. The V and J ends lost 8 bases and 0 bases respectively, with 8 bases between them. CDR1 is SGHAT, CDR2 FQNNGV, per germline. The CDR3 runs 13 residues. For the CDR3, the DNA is TGTGCCAGCGGTCTGAGCTCTGGAAACACCATATATTTT. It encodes CASGLSSGNTIYF.

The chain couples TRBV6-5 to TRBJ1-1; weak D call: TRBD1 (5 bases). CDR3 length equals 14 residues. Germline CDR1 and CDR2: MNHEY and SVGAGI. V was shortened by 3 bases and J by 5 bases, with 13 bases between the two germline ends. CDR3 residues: CASSYGGSGTEAFF. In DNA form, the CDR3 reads TGTGCCAGCAGTTATGGGGGGAGTGGGACTGAAGCTTTCTTT.

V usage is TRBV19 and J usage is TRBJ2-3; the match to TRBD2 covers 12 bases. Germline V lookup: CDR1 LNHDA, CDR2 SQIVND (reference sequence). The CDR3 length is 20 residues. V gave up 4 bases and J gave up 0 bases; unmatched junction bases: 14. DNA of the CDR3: TGTGCCAGTAGTAGTTACGAGACTAGCGGGAGAGAGGGGAGCACAGATACGCAGTATTTT. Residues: CASSSYETSGREGSTDTQYF.

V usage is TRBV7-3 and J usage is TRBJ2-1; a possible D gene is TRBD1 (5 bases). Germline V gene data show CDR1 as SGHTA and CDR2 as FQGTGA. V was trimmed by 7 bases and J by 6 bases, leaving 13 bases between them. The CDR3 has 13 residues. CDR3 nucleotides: TGTGCCAGCATCAAAGGGGTGGGCAATGAGCAGTTCTTC. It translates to CASIKGVGNEQFF.

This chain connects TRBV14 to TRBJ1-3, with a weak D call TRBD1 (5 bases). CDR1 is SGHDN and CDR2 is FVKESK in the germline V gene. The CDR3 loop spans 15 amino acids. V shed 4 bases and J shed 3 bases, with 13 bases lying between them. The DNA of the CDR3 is TGTGCCAGCAGCCGCAGATCAGGGCTTGGAAACACCATATATTTT. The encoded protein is CASSRRSGLGNTIYF. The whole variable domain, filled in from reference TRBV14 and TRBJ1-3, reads EAGVTQFPSHSVIEKGQTVTLRCDPISGHDNLYWYRRVMGKEIKFLLHFVKESKQDESGMPNNRFLAERTGGTYSTLKVQPAELEDSGVYFCASSRRSGLGNTIYFGEGSWLTVV.

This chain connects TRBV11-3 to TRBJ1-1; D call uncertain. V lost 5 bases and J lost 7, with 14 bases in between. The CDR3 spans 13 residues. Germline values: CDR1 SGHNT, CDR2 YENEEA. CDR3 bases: TGTGCCAGCAGCCTCGAGGCAGAAGATGAAGCTTTCTTT. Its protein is CASSLEAEDEAFF.

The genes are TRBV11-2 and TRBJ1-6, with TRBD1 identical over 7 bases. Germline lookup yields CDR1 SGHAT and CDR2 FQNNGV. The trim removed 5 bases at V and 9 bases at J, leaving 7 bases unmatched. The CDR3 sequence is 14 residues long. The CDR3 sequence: CASSINRGGSPLHF. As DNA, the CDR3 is TGTGCCAGCAGCATTAACAGGGGAGGTTCACCCCTCCACTTT.

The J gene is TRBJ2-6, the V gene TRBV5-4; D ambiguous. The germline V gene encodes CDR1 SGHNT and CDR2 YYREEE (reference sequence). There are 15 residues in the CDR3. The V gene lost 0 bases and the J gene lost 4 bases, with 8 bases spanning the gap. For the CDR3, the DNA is TGTGCCAGCAGCTTGGCACCAACAGGGGCCAACGTCCTGACTTTC. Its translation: CASSLAPTGANVLTF.

CDR3 residues: CASSYQRANEKLFF. Written as DNA, the CDR3 is TGTGCCAGCAGTTACCAGCGGGCCAATGAAAAACTGTTTTTT. The rearrangement links TRBV6-2 or TRBV6-3 to TRBJ1-4; D unclear. Germline CDR1 MNHEY, CDR2 SVGEGT. Trimming removed 2 bases at V and 5 bases at J, with 9 bases between. CDR3 size: 14 residues.

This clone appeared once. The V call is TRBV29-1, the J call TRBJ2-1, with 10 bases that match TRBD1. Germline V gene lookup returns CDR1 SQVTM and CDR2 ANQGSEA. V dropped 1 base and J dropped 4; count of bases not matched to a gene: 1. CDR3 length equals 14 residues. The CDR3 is CSVEGQGAYNEQFF. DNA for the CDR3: TGCAGCGTTGAAGGACAGGGGGCTTACAATGAGCAGTTCTTC.

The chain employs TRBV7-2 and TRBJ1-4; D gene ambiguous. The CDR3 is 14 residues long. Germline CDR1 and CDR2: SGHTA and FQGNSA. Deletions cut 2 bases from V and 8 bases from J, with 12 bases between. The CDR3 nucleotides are TGTGCCAGCAGCTTACGGAGGTCTTGGGAAAAACTGTTTTTT. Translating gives CASSLRRSWEKLFF.

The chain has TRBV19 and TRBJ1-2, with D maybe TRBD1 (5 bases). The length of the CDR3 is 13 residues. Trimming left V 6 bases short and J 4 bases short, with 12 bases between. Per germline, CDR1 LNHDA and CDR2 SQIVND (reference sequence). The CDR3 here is CASRSQGSYGYTF. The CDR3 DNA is TGTGCCAGTAGGAGCCAGGGTTCCTATGGCTACACCTTC.

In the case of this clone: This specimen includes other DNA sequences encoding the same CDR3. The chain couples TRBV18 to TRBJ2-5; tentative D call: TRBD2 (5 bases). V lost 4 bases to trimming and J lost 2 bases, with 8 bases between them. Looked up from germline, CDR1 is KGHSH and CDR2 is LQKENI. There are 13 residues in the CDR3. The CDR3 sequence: CASSLGLQETQYF. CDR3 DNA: TGTGCCAGCTCACTTGGACTTCAAGAGACCCAGTACTTC.

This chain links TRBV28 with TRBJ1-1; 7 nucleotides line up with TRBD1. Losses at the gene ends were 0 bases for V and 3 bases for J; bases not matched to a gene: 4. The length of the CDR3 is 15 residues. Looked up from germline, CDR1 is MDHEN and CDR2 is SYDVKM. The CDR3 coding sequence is TGTGCCAGCAGTTTATGGCGCAGGGGGGACACTGAAGCTTTCTTT. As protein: CASSLWRRGDTEAFF. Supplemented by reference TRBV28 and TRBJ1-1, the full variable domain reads DVKVTQSSRYLVKRTGEKVFLECVQDMDHENMFWYRQDPGLGLRLIYFSYDVKMKEKGDIPEGYSVSREKKERFSLILESASTNQTSMYLCASSLWRRGDTEAFFGQGTRLTVV.

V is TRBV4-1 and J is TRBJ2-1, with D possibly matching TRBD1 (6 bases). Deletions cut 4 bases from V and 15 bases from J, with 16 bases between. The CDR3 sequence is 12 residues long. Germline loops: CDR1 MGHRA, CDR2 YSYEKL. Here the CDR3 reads CASSRIRTDGFF. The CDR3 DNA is TGCGCCAGCAGCCGGATCCGGACAGACGGGTTCTTC.

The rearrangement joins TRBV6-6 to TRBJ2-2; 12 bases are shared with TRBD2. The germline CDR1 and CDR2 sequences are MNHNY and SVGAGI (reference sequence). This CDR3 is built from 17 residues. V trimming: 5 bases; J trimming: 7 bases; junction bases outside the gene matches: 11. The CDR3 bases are TGTGCCAGCAGTGGATCTACTAGCGGGAGGCGTGGCGGGGAGCTGTTTTTT. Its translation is CASSGSTSGRRGGELFF.

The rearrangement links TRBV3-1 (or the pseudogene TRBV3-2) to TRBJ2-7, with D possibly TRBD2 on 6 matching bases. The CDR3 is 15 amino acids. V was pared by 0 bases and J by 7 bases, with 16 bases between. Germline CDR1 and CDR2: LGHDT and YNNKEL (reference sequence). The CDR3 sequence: CASSQEGGAWGEQYF. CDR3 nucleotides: TGTGCCAGCAGCCAAGAGGGCGGGGCGTGGGGGGAGCAGTACTTC.